The 12 T cell receptor beta chains in this list originate from one sample, sequenced in a study of molecular identifiers for immune sequencing clone quantification. MiXCR, applied by TCRdb to the PCR reads, yields one record per CDR3 protein. The top ten hold 0.7% to 0.95% of the sample, which has over 550,000 distinct CDR3 sequences, about 25% seen once. Input material: naive CD8+ T cells from blood, with Jurkat cell RNA spiked in. The sample's subset: FACS-sorted CD8+CD4-CCR7+CD45RA+ naive T cells. The receptors were gathered from a human donor in good health. Some libraries in this study had Jurkat cell RNA spiked in.

This clonotype was counted only a few times. At one of its ends the junction is not consistent with the germline gene, which may arise from a read error. V is TRBV2 and J is TRBJ1-1; D gene uncertain. Germline V gene sequence: CDR1 SNHLY, CDR2 FYNNEI. The CDR3 has 14 residues. CDR3 in DNA: TGTGCCAGCAGTGAAGCAATGGCATCCGAACAAGCTCTCTTT. It codes for CASSEAMASEQALF.

This clonotype was seen ten or more times. The chain uses TRBV5-1 and TRBJ2-7; possibly TRBD1 or TRBD2 for D (5 bases each). Trimming pared 2 bases from V and 0 bases from J, leaving 12 bases between. The CDR3 has 15 residues. Germline CDR1 and CDR2: SGHRS and YFSETQ. The CDR3, as DNA: TGCGCCAGCAGCTTAGCGGACGGGGCCTCCTACGAGCAGTACTTC. Its translation is CASSLADGASYEQYF.

This clonotype was observed many times. V usage is TRBV30 and J usage is TRBJ1-1, with D possibly matching TRBD1 (6 bases). CDR1 is GTSNPN, CDR2 SVGIG, per germline (reference sequence). The CDR3 contains 13 residues. V was cut by 7 bases and J by 3 bases, with 15 bases left in between. The CDR3 DNA is TGTGCCTCCAATCAGGGGAGTTACACTGAAGCTTTCTTT. It is translated as CASNQGSYTEAFF.

This clonotype was seen many times. The rearrangement links TRBV7-6 to TRBJ1-4; the D gene is possibly TRBD1 (5 bases). The V end lost 3 bases, the J end lost 3 bases, and 8 bases lay between the germline ends. From germline, CDR1 is SGHVS and CDR2 FNYEAQ. The CDR3 totals 14 residues. The CDR3 sequence is CASSLGPPNEKLFF. Written as DNA, the CDR3 is TGTGCCAGCAGCTTGGGGCCTCCTAATGAAAAACTGTTTTTT.

Comments on this clonotype: Relative to the germline gene, one junction end is altered; a read error may explain this. The V gene is TRBV28, the J gene TRBJ2-5, with D possibly TRBD2 on 5 matching bases. Germline V gene sequence: CDR1 MDHEN, CDR2 SYDVKM. The CDR3 is 12 residues long. DNA of the CDR3: TGTGCCAGCAGCGGGCCCGGGGAGACCCAGCACTTC. This gives the protein CASSGPGETQHF. The full variable domain, rest sourced from reference TRBV28 and TRBJ2-5, is DVKVTQSSRYLVKRTGEKVFLECVQDMDHENMFWYRQDPGLGLRLIYFSYDVKMKEKGDIPEGYSVSREKKERFSLILESASTNQTSMYLCASSGPGETQHFGPGTRLLVL.

In this sample, this clonotype turned up many times. This chain connects TRBV7-8 to TRBJ2-1, with 8 bases lining up with TRBD1. The ends lost 5 bases at V and 2 bases at J; junction bases unmatched: 8. Germline V CDR1 and CDR2: SGHVS, FQNEAQ. The CDR3 has 16 amino acids. CDR3 DNA sequence: TGTGCCAGCAGCCTCCGGACAGGGATTACCTACAATGAGCAGTTCTTC. Translated: CASSLRTGITYNEQFF.

This clonotype has at least ten counts. V is TRBV27 and J is TRBJ2-6, with TRBD2 as a possible D gene (5 bases). The germline V and J ends were trimmed by 5 bases and 0 bases, with 20 bases remaining between them. The CDR3 extends over 19 amino acids. Germline V gene sequence: CDR1 MNHEY, CDR2 SMNVEV (reference sequence). CDR3 amino acids: CASSPSYGVIPSGANVLTF. Written as DNA, the CDR3 is TGTGCCAGCAGTCCTTCTTACGGGGTAATCCCCTCTGGGGCCAACGTCCTGACTTTC.

This clonotype was picked up many times. The chain carries TRBV5-5 and TRBJ2-7, with D possibly matching TRBD2 (5 bases). Germline V gene sequence: CDR1 SGHKS, CDR2 YYEKEE (reference sequence). There are 15 residues in the CDR3. Deletions cut 4 bases from V and 3 bases from J, with 17 bases between. The CDR3 sequence: CASSKPPSGSYEQYF. The CDR3 DNA reads TGTGCCAGCAGCAAGCCCCCGTCGGGGAGCTACGAGCAGTACTTC.

The CDR3 sequence is CASSTRYPDEQYF. The CDR3 region has the DNA TGTGCCAGCAGCACCCGGTACCCCGACGAGCAGTACTTC. V is TRBV7-9 and J is TRBJ2-7; D is uncertain. V lost 5 bases and J lost 5, with 13 bases in between. CDR3 length: 13 residues. In germline, CDR1 is SEHNR, CDR2 FQNEAQ (reference sequence).

This clonotype showed up many times. The gene calls are TRBV6-5 and TRBJ2-5; TRBD1 aligns across 8 bases. This CDR3 comprises 15 residues. Germline CDR1 and CDR2: MNHEY and SVGAGI. Trimming cost V 5 bases and J 13 bases; bases outside gene matches: 18. DNA for the CDR3: TGTGCCAGCAGTCAACAACCCGGGACAGGCGACAATTGGTACTTC. This gives the protein CASSQQPGTGDNWYF.

This clonotype was seen many times. The chain joins TRBV5-4 to TRBJ2-2; D is undetermined. V was pared by 4 bases and J by 5 bases, with 9 bases between. Germline CDR1 is SGHNT and CDR2 is YYREEE (reference sequence). The CDR3 is made up of 13 amino acids. CDR3 sequence (DNA): TGTGCCAGCAGCGGGGAACTGACCGGGGAGCTGTTTTTT. It yields the protein CASSGELTGELFF.

The chain couples TRBV2 to TRBJ2-5, with a weak D call TRBD2 (5 bases). There are 14 residues in the CDR3. Trimming left V 7 bases short and J 5 bases short, with 17 bases between. The germline V gene encodes CDR1 SNHLY and CDR2 FYNNEI. CDR3 coding DNA: TGTGCCAGCAAAAGTCGAGGGATAAAGGAGACCCAGTACTTC. Protein sequence: CASKSRGIKETQYF.